This T cell receptor (beta chain) was sequenced for a study of cytomegalovirus exposure and HLA in healthy donors (dated by TCRdb to about 2017). Broadly, across the study: In an earlier analysis of under 750 of the donors, around 300 Gb of sequence data and approximately 100 million unique TCR beta sequences from 150 million to 200 million T cells were reported. Around 320 gigabases of sequencing data and tens of millions of unique TCR sequences were included in an early release covering about 700 HLA-typed donors. The genetic ancestry cluster associated with self-reported Caucasian donors included 70% to 85% of the approximately 410 genotyped donors. The study aimed to test whether signatures of past pathogen exposure could be identified by cataloging public T cell receptors. Using immunosequencing, the study profiled T cell repertoires from about 650 subjects and related those repertoires to cytomegalovirus serostatus. A separate validation cohort of 100 to 150 different subjects was used in addition to the approximately 700-subject first cohort. To predict cytomegalovirus infection status, the study combined high-throughput TCR immunosequencing, statistical association of individual TCRs with disease status, and machine learning. A later analysis re-examined previously published TCR beta repertoires from roughly 650 donors and added high-resolution HLA genotyping to investigate patterns of TCR occurrence. Rather than using new phenotypic data, the later analysis identified candidate immune exposures from TCR beta sequences and from how often those sequences occurred across donors. In an earlier analysis of several hundred of the donors, high-throughput TCR beta sequencing was used to judge whether each TCR beta V gene segment behaved as functional or pseudogenic. Donor age, sex, ethnicity and CMV serostatus were compiled together with the repertoire data. Genome-wide SNP genotypes for about three fifths of the 666 donors were used in a later genetic analysis, which treated that subset as a discovery cohort. All discovery cohort repertoires had been generated using a single sequencing platform. HLA typing included class I and class II loci at four-digit resolution. The number of donors typed differed by locus, with 629-630 for A, B, C, DRB1 and DQB1, about 500 for DQA1, about 610 for DPA1, and about 450 for DPB1. Roughly five DR-DQ haplotypes were handled as single units for association and clustering, since linkage in the cohort was strong. Among a few hundred genotyped donors of the cohort, an average of approximately 240,000 unique TCR beta nucleotide sequences were sequenced per donor, roughly 18% of them non-productive. Broader findings and caveats from the paper: For the cohort, immune exposure information was limited to CMV serostatus. Several of the top co-occurrence clusters appeared to be linked to parvovirus B19, influenza, CMV and Epstein-Barr virus, according to a later analysis. In an earlier analysis of fewer than 700 of the donors, most TCR beta V segments appeared in productive rearrangements about 87% or about 30% of the time, broadly matching IMGT annotations. Correlated functional status among segregating V segments might be attributable to linkage disequilibrium, but an unknown experimental factor could not be ruled out. In a later analysis, HLA-associated TCR beta chains showed more clonal expansion and lower generation probabilities than non-associated chains that were equally common. A later genetic analysis associated a missense DCLRE1C variant with V-gene and J-gene trimming of TCR beta chains, and an independent cohort replicated the association. Because some donors lacked HLA typing at each locus, the association tests relied only on the typed subset. Three of the identified cytomegalovirus-associated TCR beta chains were confirmed in vitro to be specific for cytomegalovirus antigens. A further reported finding was that TCR beta sequences accurately predicted the HLA-A and HLA-B alleles for most subjects in the first cohort. A later analysis found that most CMV-associated TCR beta chains appeared HLA-restricted, with HLA associations seemingly driven largely by CMV exposure. The authors suggested that the approach could potentially be extended to other disease states and immunological phenotypes. The 87-base-pair reads could not distinguish some IMGT-functional V segments, including TRBV6-2 and TRBV6-3, so those segments were excluded. At a false discovery rate of 0.05, a later analysis linked 16,951 TCR beta sequences to specific HLA alleles. In a later genetic analysis, fewer N-insertions in productive TCRs were reported among donors in an Asian-associated ancestry cluster than the approximately 670-donor mean. The cohort was sequenced for TCR beta chains only, and without alpha or paired-chain data the features that could be detected were limited. According to a later analysis, TCR association rates differed among HLA loci, with DRB1 alleles showing the most associated TCRs and HLA-C alleles showing the fewest. When HLA alleles, especially DR and DQ, strongly co-occurred, attributing TCR associations to individual alleles was difficult. Because counts were too low, approximately 18 rarely observed V segments, including chromosome 9 orphons, were excluded from the earlier analysis of some 540 of the donors. Most TCR sequences were observed very rarely across donors, whereas some public TCRs were present in many individuals. A cluster of highly shared sequence variants was judged likely to represent a technical artifact of the sequencing pipeline. Roughly uniform sequencing depth across donors was assumed in presence/absence analyses, although this assumption may not hold. Cytomegalovirus status was reported to be diagnosed by the classifier with high specificity and sensitivity in both the original and validation cohorts. The study gave a list of 150 to 200 TCR beta chains associated with cytomegalovirus.

The cohort was made up of hundreds of healthy bone marrow donors. All cohort members were sampled while nominally healthy, although unrecorded immune exposures were likely present. The donor was CMV seronegative and belonged to the group of around 350 seronegative cohort members. Each donor provided a peripheral blood sample, and peripheral blood mononuclear cells were used for TCR beta sequencing. The Qiagen DNeasy Blood Extraction Kit was used to extract genomic DNA from the blood cell samples. The receptor library was made with the immunoSEQ multiplex PCR assay. The multiplex PCR relied on a mix of 60 forward primers for TCR Vbeta segments and 13 reverse primers for TCR Jbeta segments. The CDR3 region of rearranged TCR beta genes was amplified from genomic DNA by a multiplex PCR assay. The amplified TCR beta libraries were sequenced on the Illumina HiSeq System as 87-base-pair reads. The source study handled its data this way. In a later analysis, roughly 80 million unique TCR beta chains were counted across the 500 to 850 repertoires, and around 10 million of these chains were shared by at least two donors. Raw reads were error-corrected and collapsed into unique sequences by a nearest-neighbor algorithm in which closely related sequences were merged to remove PCR and sequencing errors. To assign V, D and J gene segments, CDR3 sequences were aligned to IMGT reference sequences. For a sequence to be retained, a match of at least six nucleotides was required to both a V gene segment and a J gene segment. A rearrangement counted as productive if the CDR3 had no stop codons and remained in frame with V and J, and every other rearrangement counted as non-productive. CDR3 was defined by IMGT convention, running from the second conserved V-encoded cysteine to the conserved J-encoded phenylalanine. Sequences without an unambiguous match to a single V gene segment were excluded from the earlier analysis of 450 to 650 of the donors. An earlier analysis of roughly 590 of the donors called V segments functional above 56.7% productive rearrangements and segregating when the between-donor standard deviation exceeded 5%. A statistical classification framework was developed to diagnose cytomegalovirus status using the catalog of TCR beta chain sequences. In a later analysis, TCR nucleotide sequences were compared against IMGT/GENE-DB human TR gene sequences so that V and J genes could be assigned. A later analysis assigned CDR3 sequences and most-parsimonious VDJ recombination scenarios with the TCRdist pipeline. A later analysis defined each TCR beta chain by its CDR3 amino acid sequence plus V-gene family, and excluded reads lacking a unique V-gene family. As a way to deal with suspected cross-contamination and a sequencing artifact, a later analysis dropped nearly 600 nucleotide sequences that were highly shared and had low generation probability. For each public chain, a later analysis derived a clonal expansion index from normalized ranks of inferred template counts within each repertoire. A later analysis computed generation probabilities with a VDJ recombination model fitted to out-of-frame rearrangements, and checked the results against IGoR. Hypergeometric tests were used in a later analysis to score TCR-TCR, TCR-HLA and TCR-CMV co-occurrence, with a repertoire-size bias correction applied to the TCR pairs. In a later analysis, false discovery rates were estimated by permuting HLA or CMV assignments 20 times. A later analysis grouped co-occurring TCRs with DBSCAN, adding TCRdist sequence similarity when clustering within HLA-allele-positive subsets. Co-occurrence clustering excluded repertoires with fewer than 30,000 or more than 120,000 public chains, plus five with anomalous nucleotide sharing. The source is immuneACCESS, and TCRdb retained only in-frame sequences with V and J called. Part of the clones is not carried over; for the studies checked, unresolved V genes explain less than half of this, and the remainder is unexplained. V and J calls and clone size follow that table, whereas D and trimming were derived from the DNA. The sample table contains 110,000 to 150,000 clones; only one count was recorded for more than 7.5% of them. The top ten clonotypes cover under 2% of the sample.

This clone has a handful of counts. Its antigen is still unknown. Per-base quality was not reported, and no clone a single base away is much larger than it. V and J are trimmed by 3 bases and 8 bases, and the gene matches miss 16 bases of the junction. The CDR1 and CDR2 encoded by the germline V gene (reference sequence) are SGHKS and YYEKEE. From its cysteine to its phenylalanine, the CDR3 spans 18 amino acids. Here the CDR3 DNA is all that survives: 54 bases in frame from base 1. Sequenced material: PBMCs. This receptor was taken from a man aged 45 to 65 in good health and CMV-seronegative. This receptor chain uses TRBV5-5 and TRBJ2-1, with 11 bases in between that match TRBD1. The bases are TGTGCCAGCAGCTCATGGCTTTCGGGACAGGGGGAGGGTCATGAGCAGTTCTTC. It specifies CASSSWLSGQGEGHEQFF.